One sample yielded the 11 T cell receptor beta chains listed below, sequenced in a study of OX40 agonist ivuxolimab in advanced cancers. Assay used: immunoSEQ multiplex PCR; TCRdb lists only in-frame clones, some missing. The table lists tens of thousands of clones, around 82% of them singletons, with approximately 7.2% in the top ten. Source: CD4+ or CD8+ T cells sorted from blood, taken in a trial of the OX40 agonist ivuxolimab. The origin of the receptors is an adult with an advanced solid tumor such as melanoma, head and neck, liver or kidney cancer.

The chain combines TRBV27 with TRBJ1-1; 8 bases are shared with TRBD1. The V gene's germline CDR1 is MNHEY and CDR2 SMNVEV (reference sequence). V shed 0 bases and J 4 bases; nucleotides not matched to a gene: 1. The CDR3 spans 14 residues. The CDR3 reads CASSLSTGVTEAFF. CDR3 coding DNA: TGTGCCAGCAGTTTATCGACAGGGGTCACTGAAGCTTTCTTT.

The V and J genes are TRBV5-6 and TRBJ2-5, with 9 bases that match TRBD1. Matching the DNA end better, TRBJ2-7 makes the J call doubtful. In germline, CDR1 is SGHDT, CDR2 YYEEEE. The CDR3 runs to 14 residues. The CDR3 DNA sequence: TGTGCCAGCAGCTTCGTTGACAGGGGGGGCGAGCAGTACTTC. Its translation: CASSFVDRGGEQYF.

The chain has TRBV6-5 and TRBJ2-7; D uncertain. CDR1 is MNHEY, CDR2 SVGAGI, per germline. V was cut by 2 bases and J by 0 bases, with 5 bases left in between. The CDR3 is 13 residues long. As DNA, the CDR3 is TGTGCCAGCAGTTACCGGAGCTCCTACGAGCAGTACTTC. It is translated as CASSYRSSYEQYF.

This clone was detected once. The chain couples TRBV6-5 to TRBJ2-7, with D unresolved. Trimming left V 0 bases short and J 0 bases short, with 9 bases between. Germline loops: CDR1 MNHEY, CDR2 SVGAGI. The CDR3 spans 15 residues. The CDR3 nucleotides are TGTGCCAGCAGTTACTCGTTCCCAAGCTCCTACGAGCAGTACTTC. It specifies CASSYSFPSSYEQYF.

The chain uses TRBV7-2 and TRBJ1-6; TRBD1 agrees at 7 bases. Germline V gene lookup returns CDR1 SGHTA and CDR2 FQGNSA. V lost 6 bases to trimming and J lost 6 bases; unmatched junction nucleotides: 8. The CDR3 is 15 amino acids. The CDR3 region has the DNA TGTGCCAGCAGACGACAGGGCCCTCTTAATTCACCCCTCCACTTT. Translating it yields CASRRQGPLNSPLHF.

This clone was observed a single time. The chain joins TRBV7-3 to TRBJ2-7, with D uncertain. The CDR3 is made up of 15 amino acids. Germline V lookup: CDR1 SGHTA, CDR2 FQGTGA. Trimming removed 4 bases from V and 2 bases from J, with 15 bases in between. This CDR3 reads CASSSSSRAAYEQYF. Written as DNA, the CDR3 is TGTGCCAGCAGCTCGTCGTCACGGGCTGCCTACGAGCAGTACTTC.

The V gene is TRBV7-9, the J gene TRBJ1-2, with no clear D. Trimming pared 2 bases from V and 2 bases from J, leaving 12 bases between. CDR1 and CDR2 from the germline V gene are SEHNR and FQNEAQ (reference sequence). This CDR3 comprises 15 residues. CDR3 sequence reads: CASSLFYDFNYGYTF. Here the CDR3 DNA reads TGTGCCAGCAGCTTATTTTACGATTTCAACTATGGCTACACCTTC.

This clone was seen a single time. The chain employs TRBV7-9 and TRBJ2-5, with 10 positions matching TRBD1. In germline, CDR1 is SEHNR, CDR2 FQNEAQ (reference sequence). This CDR3 contains 17 residues. V was pared by 4 bases and J by 5 bases, with 13 bases of the junction left unmatched. The CDR3 is CASSSPGDRGHQETQYF. Written as DNA, the CDR3 is TGTGCCAGCAGCTCCCCGGGTGACAGGGGGCATCAGGAGACCCAGTACTTC. The full variable domain, in which reference TRBV7-9 and TRBJ2-5 provide the parts outside the CDR3, is DTGVSQNPRHKITKRGQNVTFRCDPISEHNRLYWYRQTLGQGPEFLTYFQNEAQLEKSRLLSDRFSAERPKGSFSTLEIQRTEQGDSAMYLCASSSPGDRGHQETQYFGPGTRLLVL.

In this sample, this clone turned up once. The chain has TRBV30 and TRBJ1-3, with 7 bases fitting TRBD1. Germline values: CDR1 GTSNPN, CDR2 SVGIG (reference sequence). V lost 7 bases and J lost 0; bases outside the gene matches: 9. The CDR3 length is 15 residues. CDR3 loop: CASARGRTSGNTIYF. As DNA, the CDR3 is TGTGCCTCTGCCAGGGGGAGGACCTCTGGAAACACCATATATTTT.

The rearrangement joins TRBV29-1 to TRBJ2-5, with TRBD2 identical over 10 bases. V gave up 2 bases and J gave up 2 bases; unmatched junction bases: 2. The CDR3 is made up of 14 amino acids. CDR1 is SQVTM and CDR2 is ANQGSEA in the germline V gene. The CDR3 DNA is TGCAGCGTTGAACCTAGCGGGGGACAAGAGACCCAGTACTTC. This translates into CSVEPSGGQETQYF.

The chain carries TRBV7-9 and TRBJ1-1, with 8 positions matching TRBD1. After removal of 4 bases from V and 5 bases from J, the junction contained 9 bases not matched to a gene. CDR1 and CDR2 (germline): SEHNR, FQNEAQ (reference sequence). The CDR3 is made up of 15 amino acids. The CDR3 DNA sequence: TGTGCCAGCAGCTCTTACCAGGGGGCTATGACTGAAGCTTTCTTT. It specifies CASSSYQGAMTEAFF.